The sequence of this TCR beta chain was determined in a study of Tregs in tolerant kidney transplant recipients. This table comes from immunoSEQ multiplex PCR, and its TCRdb copy is limited to in-frame clones, with some not included. The repertoire holds approximately 15,000 clones, approximately 55% seen once, with 3.3% in the top ten. Trimming took 5 bases from V and 5 from J; bases not matched to a gene: 11. Germline-derived CDR1 and CDR2 are SGHTA and FQGTGA. The CDR3 is made up of 17 amino acids. Concerning this clone itself: Its antigen is as yet unknown.

FACS sorting followed a roughly 6-day coculture of CFSE-labeled recipient PBMCs with irradiated graft donor PBMCs. Material: CD4+ T cells from blood cultured with allogeneic cells, obtained before the transplant. The chain links TRBV7-3 to TRBJ1-5, with TRBD1 matching 11 bases. The sequence came from a human patient who received a combined kidney and bone marrow transplant. The CDR3, as DNA: TGTGCCAGCAGCCCAAGGCCCGGGACAGGGGGTCATCAGCCCCAGCATTTT. Amino acids: CASSPRPGTGGHQPQHF.